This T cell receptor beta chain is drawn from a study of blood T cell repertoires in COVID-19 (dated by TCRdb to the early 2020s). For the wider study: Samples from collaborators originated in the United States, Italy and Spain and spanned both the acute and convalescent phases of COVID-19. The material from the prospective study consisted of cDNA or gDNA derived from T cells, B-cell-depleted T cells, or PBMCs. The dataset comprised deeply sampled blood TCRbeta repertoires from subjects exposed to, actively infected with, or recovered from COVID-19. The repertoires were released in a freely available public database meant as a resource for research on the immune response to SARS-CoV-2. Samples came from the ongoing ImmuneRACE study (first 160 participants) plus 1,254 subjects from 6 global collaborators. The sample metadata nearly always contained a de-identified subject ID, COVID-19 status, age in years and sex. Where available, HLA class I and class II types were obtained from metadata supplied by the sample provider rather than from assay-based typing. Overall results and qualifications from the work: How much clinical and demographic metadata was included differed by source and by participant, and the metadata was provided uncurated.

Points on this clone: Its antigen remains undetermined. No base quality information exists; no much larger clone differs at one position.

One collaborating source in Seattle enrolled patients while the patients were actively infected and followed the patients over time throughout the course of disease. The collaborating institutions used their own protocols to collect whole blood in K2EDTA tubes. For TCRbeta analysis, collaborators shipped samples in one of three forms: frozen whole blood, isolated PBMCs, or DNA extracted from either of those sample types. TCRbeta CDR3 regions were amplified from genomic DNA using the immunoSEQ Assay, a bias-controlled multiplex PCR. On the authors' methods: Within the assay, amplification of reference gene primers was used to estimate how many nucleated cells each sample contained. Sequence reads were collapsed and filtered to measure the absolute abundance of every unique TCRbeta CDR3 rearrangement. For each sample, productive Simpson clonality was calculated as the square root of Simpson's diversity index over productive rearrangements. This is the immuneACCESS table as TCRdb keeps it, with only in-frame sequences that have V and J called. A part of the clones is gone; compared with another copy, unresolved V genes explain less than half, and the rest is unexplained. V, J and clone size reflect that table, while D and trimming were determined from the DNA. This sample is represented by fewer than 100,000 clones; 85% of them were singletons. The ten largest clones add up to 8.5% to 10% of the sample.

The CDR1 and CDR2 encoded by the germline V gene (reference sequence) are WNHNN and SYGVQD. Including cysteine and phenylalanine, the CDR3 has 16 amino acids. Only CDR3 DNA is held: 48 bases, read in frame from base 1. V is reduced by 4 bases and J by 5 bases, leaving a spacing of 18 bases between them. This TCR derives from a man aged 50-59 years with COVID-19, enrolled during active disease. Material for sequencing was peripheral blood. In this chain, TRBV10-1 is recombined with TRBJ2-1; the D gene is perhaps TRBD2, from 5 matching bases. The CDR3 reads CASSGLPGRINNEQFF. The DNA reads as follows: TGCGCCAGCAGTGGGCTCCCGGGGAGAATAAACAATGAGCAGTTCTTC.